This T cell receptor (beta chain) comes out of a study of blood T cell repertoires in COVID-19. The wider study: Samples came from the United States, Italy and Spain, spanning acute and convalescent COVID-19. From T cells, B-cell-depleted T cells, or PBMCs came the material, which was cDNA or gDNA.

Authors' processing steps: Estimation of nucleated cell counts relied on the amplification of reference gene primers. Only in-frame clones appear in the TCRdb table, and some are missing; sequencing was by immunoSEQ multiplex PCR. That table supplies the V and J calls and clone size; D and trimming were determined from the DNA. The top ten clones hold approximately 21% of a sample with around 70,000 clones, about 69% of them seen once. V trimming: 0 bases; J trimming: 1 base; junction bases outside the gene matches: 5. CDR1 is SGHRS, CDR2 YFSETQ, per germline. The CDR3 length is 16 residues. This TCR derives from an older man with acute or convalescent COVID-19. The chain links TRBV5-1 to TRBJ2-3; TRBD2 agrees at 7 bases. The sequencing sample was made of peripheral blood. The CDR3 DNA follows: TGCGCCAGCAGCTTGGGGGGACTAACCCGCACAGATACGCAGTATTTT. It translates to CASSLGGLTRTDTQYF.